The present TCR beta chain was sequenced within a study of regulatory T cells (dated by TCRdb to between 2017 and 2018). Describing the broader study: The study compared T-cell receptor beta repertoires of sorted regulatory, conventional CD4+ and CD8+ T cells in CD3G-deficient patients with those in healthy controls.

In the multiplex PCR, 52 forward TRBV primers and 13 reverse TRBJ primers were used, and assay-based and computational corrections were applied for amplification bias. Rearranged TRB loci were amplified from genomic DNA by multiplex PCR within the immunoSEQ assay. Sequencing of the TRB amplicons was done on an Illumina HiSeq platform. Regarding the original processing steps: Raw sequences were error-filtered and aligned to reference gene sequences by custom algorithms, then analyzed with the immunoSEQ online tools. Frequencies of productive and nonproductive TRB rearrangements were evaluated among both unique and total sequences. The likelihood of self-reactivity was estimated by examining two features, hydrophobicity and amino acid composition, of TRB CDR3 positions 6 and 7. For group comparisons, t tests, Mann-Whitney tests or two-way ANOVA were performed in Prism software. In TCRdb, the immuneACCESS table is reduced to in-frame sequences with V and J assigned. These tables do not hold every clone; where another copy was compared, an unresolved V gene accounts for under half, and the others remain unexplained. From that table come the V and J calls and clone size; the DNA was used to work out D and trimming. The sample profile shows 32,000 or so clones; less than 95% of them were found once. Jointly, the top ten make up 1.5% to 1.8% of the sample.

Evidence of autoimmunity was present in all CD3G-deficient patients, and the autoimmunity was more severe in two of the patients. At testing, patients were between 2 and 39 years old and showed lower naive and higher memory CD4+ and CD8+ T-cell proportions. CD4+ cells were FACS-sorted into CD25-high CD127-low regulatory T cells and CD25-low CD127-high conventional CD4+ T cells. The patient group comprised a handful of individuals with CD3G deficiency. An international network of physicians across the United States, Europe and Asia provided the patient samples and clinical data. Peripheral blood mononuclear cells were isolated by Ficoll density separation. Overall study results and their limits: Conventional CD4+ T cells from CD3G-deficient patients were enriched for hydrophobic residues at CDR3 positions 6 and 7, suggesting more self-reactive specificities. Patient repertoires showed restricted unique TRB V-J pairs and skewed V and J gene usage, most marked in regulatory T cells.

Comment on this clone: This receptor's antigen is unknown. No base-level quality is on record; no much larger clone is a single base apart.

This receptor was obtained from a young adult with CD3G deficiency. Sequencing was carried out using conventional CD4+ T cells sorted from blood.

The sequenced DNA: TGTGCCAGTAGTATAGATCAGCCATATCAGCCCCAGCATTTT. Its product reads: CASSIDQPYQPQHF. Recombination linked TRBV19 to TRBJ1-5; no D gene is confidently identified. Looking up the germline V gene (reference sequence) yields CDR1 LNHDA and CDR2 SQIVND. The CDR3 goes from the cysteine to the phenylalanine over 14 residues. The retained sequence is limited to the CDR3, 42 bases, with the frame set at the first base. V loses 0 bases of germline sequence and J loses 5 bases, and the interval between the two ends is 8 bases.